This T cell receptor beta chain was captured in a study of T cell responses to AZD1222 COVID-19 vaccine (dated by TCRdb to the early 2020s). With respect to the entire study: TCR sequencing covered fewer than 250 trial participants: 207 given two doses of AZD1222 and 26 given two doses of MenACWY control vaccine. Trial participants were enrolled into age subgroups of 18-55, 56-69 and 70-plus years, which contained 148, 28 and 57 TCR-sequenced participants, respectively. Findings and caveats that apply to the study as a whole: Vaccine-associated CD4 TCRs spanned the whole spike protein, with dominant responses in regions 160-218 and 743-854. Reportedly, close to half of the unique spike-specific TCRs recognized epitopes lying outside the regions that are mutated in the B.1.351 and B.1.1.7 variants. After two AZD1222 doses, spike-specific TCR breadth and depth were significantly higher than at day 0 and than in MenACWY recipients. In the small 56-69-year group, the increase in depth fell short of significance, most likely because of low power. Because no samples from the day 14 peak response were available, repertoires could be characterized only after the peak T cell response. Participants were mostly white British and included more females than males, and it was suggested by the authors that clonal diversity may have been underestimated. Conclusions about previously exposed vaccinees are limited because only five to seven AZD1222 recipients were SARS-CoV-2 seropositive at baseline.

The CDR3 regions of human TCRbeta chains were analyzed by immunosequencing. As for the original processing: Repertoire TCRs were checked for matches against a reference library of SARS-CoV-2-specific TCRs that had been generated using the MIRA antigen-specificity platform. Breadth meant the fraction of unique TCRs that were SARS-CoV-2-associated, whereas depth meant the fraction of total T cells that were SARS-CoV-2-associated. Each spike-specific TCR was assigned to its reactive spike region and to a CD4 or CD8 class using the MIRA data. Log10-transformed breadth and depth values were compared by one-way ANOVA with Sidak's multiple comparisons tests. The table was pulled from immuneACCESS by TCRdb, which kept in-frame rearrangements only. Such tables lose some clones; where checked, under half of the loss comes from unresolved V genes, and the rest has no known cause. The D gene and trimming were derived from the DNA, and the V and J assignments and clone size from that table. The sample table lists around 99,000 clones, about nine tenths of them with a count of one. The ten largest clones capture about 8.1% of the sample.

Trimming removed 2 bases from V and 0 bases from J; the gene matches leave 4 bases unexplained. Taken from the germline V gene, the CDR1 and CDR2 loops are MNHEY and SVGAGI. Taken from cysteine to phenylalanine, the CDR3 has 16 residues. Left in the record is the CDR3 DNA by itself, 48 bases read in frame from the first base. Points on this clone: The specificity of this receptor is unknown. Per-base qualities were not stored, and no clone one base away is much larger.

Reading the label with the study, this specimen's time point is: about 28 days (+/-7) after the second vaccine dose. AZD1222 recipients given second doses at about 4 weeks or at about 12 weeks were pooled, since spike-specific TCR depth and breadth were not found to differ between the two schedules. Samples from vaccinated people were obtained from the UK trials COV001 and COV002, which included a single-blind randomized controlled phase 2/3 trial of AZD1222 (ChAdOx1 nCoV-19) in healthy adults. For TCRbeta chain sequencing, PBMC samples were collected from trial participants at day 0 and at day 28 after the second dose.

The sequence was obtained from an adult who received the AZD1222 COVID-19 vaccine. Sequences were derived from peripheral blood, sampled 28 days after the second AZD1222 dose. The chain is made from TRBV6-5 and TRBJ2-7, with 10 bases matching TRBD2. Read as DNA, the sequence is TGTGCCAGCAGTTACGATGCTAGCGGGAGCTCCTACGAGCAGTACTTC. Translated, it reads CASSYDASGSSYEQYF.